The 2 T cell receptor beta chains reported below all come from one sample, sequenced in a study of CD8+ T cells in alopecia areata (dated by TCRdb to 2016 to 2019). The library relied on the immunoSEQ multiplex PCR assay. For TCR sequencing, RNA was extracted from every sample and reverse transcribed into cDNA to serve as template. TCRdb re-hosts the immuneACCESS table, in-frame sequences only. Its copies lack some clones; in the studies checked, an unresolved V gene accounts for under half of them, and the cause for the rest is not known. The sample data list about 120,000 clones, and less than 80% of these were observed just once. The leading ten clones occupy about 3% of the sample. Source material: CD4+ T cells sorted from blood. These receptors were obtained from a human donor in good health.

This clone was picked up one time. The rearrangement uses TRBV18 and TRBJ1-1; a weak D match, TRBD1 (5 bases). The CDR3 is made up of 12 amino acids. Trimming took 6 bases from V and 8 from J, leaving 13 bases between them. Looked up from germline, CDR1 is KGHSH and CDR2 is LQKENI. CDR3 in amino acids: CASSLLRGEAFF. CDR3 DNA: TGTGCCAGCTCCCTTTTGCGGGGCGAAGCTTTCTTT.

The genes are TRBV5-1 and TRBJ2-3; 10 bases match TRBD1. The germline CDR1 and CDR2 sequences are SGHRS and YFSETQ. This CDR3 spans 15 amino acids. V trimming: 0 bases; J trimming: 4 bases; junction bases outside the gene matches: 2. The CDR3 region is CASSLAGTGADTQYF. As DNA, the CDR3 is TGCGCCAGCAGCTTGGCCGGGACAGGGGCAGATACGCAGTATTTT.